This entry concerns a single T cell receptor (beta chain). This clone was seen only once. Its recognized antigen is unknown. Base qualities are not at hand, and no much larger clone is one base apart. The germline V gene (reference sequence) provides CDR1 GTSNPN and CDR2 SVGIG. The CDR3 spans 17 residues, from the cysteine through the phenylalanine. Only the CDR3 DNA is retained, 51 bases long and in frame from the first base. Trimming takes 0 bases from V and 7 bases from J, and the germline ends sit 19 bases apart. Using the deep immunoSEQ assay, multiplex PCR amplified TCR CDR3 regions from genomic DNA. Extracted genomic DNA from each cell subset was distributed evenly across all wells of several immunoSEQ 96-well plates, and each plate was treated as a replicate. For sorted subsets, around 200 ng genomic DNA, equal to about 30,000 T cell genomes, was loaded into each replicate PCR. The purified libraries were quantified using a Qubit 3.0 fluorometer, sized with a Bioanalyzer 2100, and then quantified again using the KAPA Library Quantification kit. Each immunoSEQ 96-well plate was sequenced on its own single-read 150-cycle Illumina NextSeq 550 flow cell. In the paper's pipeline: Because the immunoSEQ output held only junctional sequences and lacked quality scores, the filtering could not match the filtering applied to full-length reads. To assign V/J genes and CDR3, sequences were annotated against IMGT germline references using PyIR, a Python wrapper for IgBLAST v1.9. Reads with weak V/J assignments (E-value above 1e-6), missing CDR3, stop codons, out-of-frame junctions, or ambiguous translated residues were removed. A V3J clonotype was defined by an identical inferred V gene, J gene, and CDR3 amino acid sequence. The percentage overlap between two repertoires was calculated by dividing the number of shared unique clonotypes by the size of the smaller repertoire. Repertoire richness was assessed with RTK rarefaction, the Chao1 estimator, and Recon v2.1 estimates of unobserved clonotypes. For all TCRbeta clonotypes obtained by the gDNA method from a handful of donors, generation probabilities were computed with OLGA. Held by TCRdb, this immuneACCESS table contains in-frame sequences only and omits some clones. Under half of the omission traces to an unresolved V gene where checked; the cause of the rest is unknown. The V and J calls and clone size come from that table; D and trimming were worked out from the DNA. A total of nearly 1 million clones appear in this sample, around 80% of them only once. Clones ranked in the top ten supply around 1.5% of the sample.

Donors were healthy HIV-negative adults with no recently reported acute infections or vaccinations. All donors were Caucasian adults living in Nashville, Tennessee, USA. CD4+ T cells were enriched by magnetic negative selection; naive cells were then positively selected on CD45RA, and the negative fraction formed the memory subset. Blood was collected by leukapheresis, and PBMCs were isolated by Ficoll-Histopaque density gradient centrifugation and then cryopreserved in liquid nitrogen vapor phase. Analytical flow cytometry was used to check the purity and quantity of each magnetically sorted T cell population. From each sorted fraction, genomic DNA was isolated and quantified by UV absorbance on a Nanodrop 2000c. This entry is derived from a study of shared clonotypes between healthy human individuals (TCRdb year 2020). Some background on the complete study: A couple of women and a few men aged 18 to 49 years were included in the cohort. Per donor, three plates each were used for CD4 naive and CD4 memory, two for CD8 naive, and one for CD8 memory. To estimate repertoire size and how much clonotypes are shared between individuals, the study performed deep sequencing of blood TCR repertoires from roughly five healthy adults. To increase sequencing depth and limit assay-specific biases, TCR repertoire library preparation and sequencing were carried out by different laboratories using diverse techniques. Leukapheresis yielded between about 0.85 and 9.5 billion PBMCs per donor.

What the research found in general, with its limitations: The small number of donors limited the genetic and exposure-history diversity represented. Clonotypes shared by all four sorted-subset donors showed higher generation probabilities than non-shared clonotypes. Sampling was restricted to blood, and TCR repertoires in tissues likely differ from the TCR repertoires found in blood. Incomplete sequencing was indicated by rarefaction of sorted-subset datasets, despite the large sequencing depth. Sharing across a few donors was observed for roughly 5.4% of naive CD4, over 3% of naive CD8, 2% to 2.5% of memory CD4, and around 0.44% of memory CD8 clonotypes. Based on pairwise subsampling, the degree of clonotype sharing among donors was expected to be affected by sequencing depth. Larger estimated clonotype richness was generally found for naive subsets than for memory subsets.

The material sequenced was memory CD4+ T cells sorted from blood. This sample's cell subset or site label indicates: CD45RA-negative fraction. The TCR originated in a man aged 18 to 30 in good health. This chain is built from TRBV30 and TRBJ1-6, with TRBD1 tentatively as D gene (5 bases match). The encoded CDR3 is CAWSVRLGAGRNSPLHF. Read as DNA, the sequence is TGTGCCTGGAGTGTACGGCTTGGGGCAGGGAGAAATTCACCCCTCCACTTT.